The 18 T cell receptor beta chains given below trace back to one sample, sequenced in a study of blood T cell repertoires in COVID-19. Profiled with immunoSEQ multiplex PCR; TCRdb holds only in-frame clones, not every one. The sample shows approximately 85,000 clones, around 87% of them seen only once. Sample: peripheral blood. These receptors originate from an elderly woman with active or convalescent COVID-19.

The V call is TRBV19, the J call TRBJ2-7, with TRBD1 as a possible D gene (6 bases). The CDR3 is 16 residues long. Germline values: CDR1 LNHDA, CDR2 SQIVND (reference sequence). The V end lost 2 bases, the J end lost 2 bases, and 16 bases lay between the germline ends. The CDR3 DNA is TGTGCCAGTAGTATATCACAGGGATCGTATCCCTACGAGCAGTACTTC. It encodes CASSISQGSYPYEQYF.

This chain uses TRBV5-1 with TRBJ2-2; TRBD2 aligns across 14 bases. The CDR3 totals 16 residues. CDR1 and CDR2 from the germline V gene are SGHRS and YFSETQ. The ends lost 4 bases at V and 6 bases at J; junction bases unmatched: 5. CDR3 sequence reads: CASSTGLAGVAGELFF. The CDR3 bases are TGCGCCAGCAGCACGGGACTAGCGGGAGTCGCCGGGGAGCTGTTTTTT.

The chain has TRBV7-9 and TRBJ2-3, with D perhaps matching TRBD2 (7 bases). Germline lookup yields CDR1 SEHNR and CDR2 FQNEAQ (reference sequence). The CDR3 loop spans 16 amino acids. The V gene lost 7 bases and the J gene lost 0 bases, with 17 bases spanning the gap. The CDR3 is CASTEGGRLSTDTQYF. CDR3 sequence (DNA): TGTGCCAGCACCGAGGGGGGGCGGCTGAGCACAGATACGCAGTATTTT.

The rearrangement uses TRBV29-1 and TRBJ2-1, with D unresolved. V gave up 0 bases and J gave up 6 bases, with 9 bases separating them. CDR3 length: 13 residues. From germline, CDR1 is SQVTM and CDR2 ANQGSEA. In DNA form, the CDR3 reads TGCAGCGTTGAAGATCTAGATTCCAATGAGCAGTTCTTC. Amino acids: CSVEDLDSNEQFF.

The CDR3 spells CASRWGRANEKLFF. The CDR3 coding sequence is TGTGCCAGCAGATGGGGGCGGGCTAATGAAAAACTGTTTTTT. V and J are TRBV28 and TRBJ1-4; D may be TRBD1 (6 bases). The ends were cut back, 6 bases at V and 3 bases at J, with 11 bases in the middle. This CDR3 comprises 14 residues. Germline CDR1 is MDHEN and CDR2 is SYDVKM.

CDR3 nucleotide sequence: TGCAGTGCTTCAGGGGTCTATGGCTACACCTTC. Amino acids: CSASGVYGYTF. V and J are TRBV20-1 and TRBJ1-2, with D possibly matching TRBD1 (6 bases). The CDR3 is 11 residues long. Germline V gene data show CDR1 as DFQATT and CDR2 as SNEGSKA (reference sequence). V shed 5 bases and J shed 4 bases, with 8 bases lying between them.

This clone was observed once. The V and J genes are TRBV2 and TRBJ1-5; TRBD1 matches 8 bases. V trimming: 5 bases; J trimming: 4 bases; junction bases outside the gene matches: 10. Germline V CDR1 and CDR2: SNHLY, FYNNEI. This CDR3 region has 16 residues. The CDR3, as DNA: TGTGCCAGCAGTTATCTCCGCACAGGGGGGAATCAGCCCCAGCATTTT. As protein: CASSYLRTGGNQPQHF.

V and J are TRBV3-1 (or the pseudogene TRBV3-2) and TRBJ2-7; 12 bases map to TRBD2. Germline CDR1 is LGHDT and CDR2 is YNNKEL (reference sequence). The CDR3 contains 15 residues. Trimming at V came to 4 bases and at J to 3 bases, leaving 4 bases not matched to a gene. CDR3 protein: CASSPRTSGNYEQYF. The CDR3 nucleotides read TGTGCCAGCAGCCCCAGGACTAGCGGGAACTACGAGCAGTACTTC.

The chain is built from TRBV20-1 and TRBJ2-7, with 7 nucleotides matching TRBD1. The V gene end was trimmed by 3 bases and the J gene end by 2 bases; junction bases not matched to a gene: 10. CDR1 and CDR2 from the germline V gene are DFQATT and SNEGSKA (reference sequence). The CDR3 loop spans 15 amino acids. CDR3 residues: CSASGRGLRAYEQYF. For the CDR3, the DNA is TGCAGTGCTAGTGGCAGGGGGTTGAGGGCCTACGAGCAGTACTTC.

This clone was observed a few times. The CDR3 spells CASTLGGNSVNEQFF. CDR3 DNA sequence: TGTGCCAGCACCTTGGGGGGAAATTCGGTTAATGAGCAGTTCTTC. The chain is built from TRBV7-2 and TRBJ2-1; D may be TRBD2 (6 bases). Germline V gene data show CDR1 as SGHTA and CDR2 as FQGNSA. There are 15 residues in the CDR3. V was trimmed by 7 bases and J by 7 bases, leaving 20 bases between them. Looking up the rest from reference TRBV7-2 and TRBJ2-1 gives the full variable domain: GAGVSQSPSNKVTEKGKDVELRCDPISGHTALYWYRQSLGQGLEFLIYFQGNSAPDKSGLPSDRFSAERTGGSVSTLTIQRTQQEDSAVYLCASTLGGNSVNEQFFGPGTRLTVL.

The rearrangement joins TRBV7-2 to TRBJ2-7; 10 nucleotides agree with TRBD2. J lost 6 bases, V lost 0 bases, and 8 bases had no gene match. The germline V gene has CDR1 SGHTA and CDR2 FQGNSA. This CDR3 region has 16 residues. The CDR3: CASSLASAGGLGEQYF. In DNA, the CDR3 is TGTGCCAGCAGCTTAGCGTCAGCGGGAGGGCTTGGCGAGCAGTACTTC.

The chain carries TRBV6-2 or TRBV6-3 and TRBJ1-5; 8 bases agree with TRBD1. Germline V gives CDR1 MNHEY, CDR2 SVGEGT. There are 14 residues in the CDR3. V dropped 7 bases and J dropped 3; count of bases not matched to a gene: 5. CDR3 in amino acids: CASNPGGNNQPQHF. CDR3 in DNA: TGTGCCAGCAACCCAGGGGGCAACAATCAGCCCCAGCATTTT.

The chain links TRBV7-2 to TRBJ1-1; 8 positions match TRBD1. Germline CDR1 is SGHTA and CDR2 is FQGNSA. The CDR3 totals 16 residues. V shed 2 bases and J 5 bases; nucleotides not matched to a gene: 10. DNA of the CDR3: TGTGCCAGCAGCTTAATGACAGGGGATTGGGGAACTGAAGCTTTCTTT. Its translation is CASSLMTGDWGTEAFF.

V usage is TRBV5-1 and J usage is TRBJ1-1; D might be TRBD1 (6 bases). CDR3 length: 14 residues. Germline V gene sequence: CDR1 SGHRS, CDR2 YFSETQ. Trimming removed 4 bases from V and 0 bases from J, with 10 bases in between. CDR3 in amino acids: CASSGTTVNTEAFF. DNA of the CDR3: TGCGCCAGCAGCGGGACAACCGTGAACACTGAAGCTTTCTTT.

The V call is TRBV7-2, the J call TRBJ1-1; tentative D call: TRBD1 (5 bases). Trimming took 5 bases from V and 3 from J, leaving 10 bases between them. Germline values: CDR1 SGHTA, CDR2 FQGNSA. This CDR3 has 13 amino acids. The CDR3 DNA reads TGTGCCAGCAGCCGCGCGGGGGACACTGAAGCTTTCTTT. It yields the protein CASSRAGDTEAFF.

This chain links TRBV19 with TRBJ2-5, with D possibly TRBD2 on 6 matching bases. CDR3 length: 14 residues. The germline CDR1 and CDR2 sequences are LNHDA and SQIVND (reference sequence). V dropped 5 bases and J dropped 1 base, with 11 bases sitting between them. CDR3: CASSLGTFQETQYF. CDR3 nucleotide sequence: TGTGCCAGTAGTCTAGGGACTTTCCAAGAGACCCAGTACTTC.

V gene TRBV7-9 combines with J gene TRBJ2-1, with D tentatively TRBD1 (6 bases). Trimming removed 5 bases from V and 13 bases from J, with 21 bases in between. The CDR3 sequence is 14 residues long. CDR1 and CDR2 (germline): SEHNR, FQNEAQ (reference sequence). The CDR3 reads CASSPPATGIVQFF. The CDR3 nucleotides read TGTGCCAGCAGCCCGCCCGCTACAGGGATAGTCCAGTTCTTC.

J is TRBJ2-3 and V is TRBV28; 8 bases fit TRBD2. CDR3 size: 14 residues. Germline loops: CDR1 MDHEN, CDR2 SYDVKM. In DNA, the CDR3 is TGTGCAACCAGGACTAGCCTAAGCACAGATACGCAGTATTTT. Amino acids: CATRTSLSTDTQYF.